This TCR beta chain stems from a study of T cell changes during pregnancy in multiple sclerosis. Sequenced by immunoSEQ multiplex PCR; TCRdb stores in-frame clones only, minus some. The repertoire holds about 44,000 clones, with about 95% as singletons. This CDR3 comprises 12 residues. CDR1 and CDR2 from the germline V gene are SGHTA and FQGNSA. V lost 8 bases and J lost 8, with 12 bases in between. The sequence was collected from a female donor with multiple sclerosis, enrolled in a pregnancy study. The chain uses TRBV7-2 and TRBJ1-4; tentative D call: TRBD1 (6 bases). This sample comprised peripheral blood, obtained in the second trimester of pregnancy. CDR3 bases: TGTGCCAGCGCGGGGGCCGGAGAAAAACTGTTTTTT. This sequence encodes CASAGAGEKLFF.